This T cell receptor (beta chain) was documented in a study of radiation and T cells in renal cell carcinoma. Findings and caveats of the study: Without pretreatment biopsies, baseline tumor clonotype presence was undetermined.

The data were produced by immunoSEQ multiplex PCR, yet TCRdb's version contains in-frame clones alone and is incomplete. The sample lists about 78,000 clones; about 88% were seen once. Note on this clone: Its specificity is unknown.

This sample's time point: blood 4 weeks post-SBRT, at nephrectomy. The treatment here: 15 Gy SBRT to primary tumor, nephrectomy 4 weeks later. The clonotype was recovered from a woman aged 70-85 years with renal cell carcinoma. Sequences were derived from blood, sampled from a patient whose treatment included radiotherapy and nephrectomy.

Here the CDR3 DNA reads TGTGCCAGCACCCTAGCGGGGGCACAAGAGACCCAGTACTTC. Its protein is CASTLAGAQETQYF. The chain recombines TRBV6-1 with TRBJ2-5; 10 bases map to TRBD2. The CDR3 spans 14 residues. From germline, CDR1 is MNHNS and CDR2 SASEGT. Trimming removed 7 bases from V and 2 bases from J; junction bases left unmatched: 4.